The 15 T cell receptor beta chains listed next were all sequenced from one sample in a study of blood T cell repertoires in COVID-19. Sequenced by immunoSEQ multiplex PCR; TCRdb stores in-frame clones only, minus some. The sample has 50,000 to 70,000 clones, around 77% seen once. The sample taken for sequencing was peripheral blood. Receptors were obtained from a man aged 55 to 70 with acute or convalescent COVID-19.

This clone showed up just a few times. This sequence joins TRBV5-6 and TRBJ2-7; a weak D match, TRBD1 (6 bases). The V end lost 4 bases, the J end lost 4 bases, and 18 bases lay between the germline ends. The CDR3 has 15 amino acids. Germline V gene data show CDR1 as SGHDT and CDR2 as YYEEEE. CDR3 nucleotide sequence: TGTGCCAGCAGCCCCAATTGGTGGGGGCTTTACGAGCAGTACTTC. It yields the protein CASSPNWWGLYEQYF.

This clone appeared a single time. In DNA form, the CDR3 reads TGTGCCAACACACCCATACAGGGGGATGGAAACACCATATATTTT. As protein: CANTPIQGDGNTIYF. V and J are TRBV2 and TRBJ1-3; 8 bases agree with TRBD1. The CDR3 extends over 15 amino acids. Losses at the gene ends were 10 bases for V and 3 bases for J; bases not matched to a gene: 11. Germline CDR1 and CDR2: SNHLY and FYNNEI.

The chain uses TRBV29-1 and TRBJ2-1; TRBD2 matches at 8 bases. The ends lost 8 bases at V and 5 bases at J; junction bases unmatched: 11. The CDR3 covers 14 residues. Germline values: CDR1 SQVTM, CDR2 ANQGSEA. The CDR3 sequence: CSISGTRQNNEQFF. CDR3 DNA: TGCAGCATATCCGGGACTAGGCAAAACAATGAGCAGTTCTTC.

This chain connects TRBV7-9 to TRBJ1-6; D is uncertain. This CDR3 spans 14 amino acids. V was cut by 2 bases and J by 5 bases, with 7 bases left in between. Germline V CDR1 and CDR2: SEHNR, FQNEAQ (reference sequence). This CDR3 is CASSLYFDNSPLHF. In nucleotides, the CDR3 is TGTGCCAGCAGCTTATACTTCGATAATTCACCCCTCCACTTT.

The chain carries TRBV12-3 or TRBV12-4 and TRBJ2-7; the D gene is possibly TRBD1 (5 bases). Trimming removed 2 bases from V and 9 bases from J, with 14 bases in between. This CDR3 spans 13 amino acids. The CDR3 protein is CASSLRQGPRQYF. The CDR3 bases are TGTGCCAGCAGTTTACGGCAGGGCCCTCGGCAGTACTTC.

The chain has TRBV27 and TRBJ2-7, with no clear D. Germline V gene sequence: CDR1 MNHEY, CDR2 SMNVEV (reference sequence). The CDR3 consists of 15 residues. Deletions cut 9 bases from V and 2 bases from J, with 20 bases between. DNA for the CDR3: TGTGCCAGAAACGCCCACCAAGACAAGACCTACGAGCAGTACTTC. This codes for CARNAHQDKTYEQYF.

The CDR3 is CASSISGSGEGAQHF. The CDR3 DNA reads as TGTGCCAGTAGTATTAGTGGTTCGGGGGAAGGGGCCCAGCATTTT. This chain links TRBV19 with TRBJ1-5; D may be TRBD1 (5 bases). In germline, CDR1 is LNHDA, CDR2 SQIVND (reference sequence). V shed 3 bases and J shed 11 bases, with 20 bases lying between them. The CDR3 length is 15 residues. Full variable domain (rest looked up from reference TRBV19 and TRBJ1-5): DGGITQSPKYLFRKEGQNVTLSCEQNLNHDAMYWYRQDPGQGLRLIYYSQIVNDFQKGDIAEGYSVSREKKESFPLTVTSAQKNPTAFYLCASSISGSGEGAQHFGDGTRLSIL.

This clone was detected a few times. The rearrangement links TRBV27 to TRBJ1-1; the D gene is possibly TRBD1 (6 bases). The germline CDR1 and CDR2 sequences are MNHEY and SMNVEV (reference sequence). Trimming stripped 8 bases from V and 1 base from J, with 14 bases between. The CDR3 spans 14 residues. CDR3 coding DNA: TGTGCCAGCCGAGACGGGGGGCCGAACACTGAAGCTTTCTTT. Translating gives CASRDGGPNTEAFF.

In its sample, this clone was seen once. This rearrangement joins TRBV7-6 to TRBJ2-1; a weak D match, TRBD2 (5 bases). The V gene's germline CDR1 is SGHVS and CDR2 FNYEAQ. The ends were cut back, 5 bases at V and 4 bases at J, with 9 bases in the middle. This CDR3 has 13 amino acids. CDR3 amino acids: CASSARDYNEQFF. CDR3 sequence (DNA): TGTGCCAGCAGCGCCCGGGATTACAATGAGCAGTTCTTC. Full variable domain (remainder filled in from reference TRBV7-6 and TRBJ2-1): GAGVSQSPRYKVTKRGQDVALRCDPISGHVSLYWYRQALGQGPEFLTYFNYEAQQDKSGLPNDRFSAERPEGSISTLTIQRTEQRDSAMYRCASSARDYNEQFFGPGTRLTVL.

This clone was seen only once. CDR3 nucleotides: TGCGCCAGCAGCTTGATCCAGGGGGCACGCTACACCTTC. This encodes CASSLIQGARYTF. V gene TRBV5-1 combines with J gene TRBJ1-2; 8 bases are a match to TRBD1. This CDR3 is built from 13 residues. Trimming removed 1 base from V and 9 bases from J; junction bases left unmatched: 5. Per germline, CDR1 SGHRS and CDR2 YFSETQ.

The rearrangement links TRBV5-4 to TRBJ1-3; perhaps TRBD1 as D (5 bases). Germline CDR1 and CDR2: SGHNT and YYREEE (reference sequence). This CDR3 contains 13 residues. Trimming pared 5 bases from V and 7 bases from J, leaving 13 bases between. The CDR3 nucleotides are TGTGCCAGCAGGGACGGAGGGGCGAACACCATATATTTT. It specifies CASRDGGANTIYF.

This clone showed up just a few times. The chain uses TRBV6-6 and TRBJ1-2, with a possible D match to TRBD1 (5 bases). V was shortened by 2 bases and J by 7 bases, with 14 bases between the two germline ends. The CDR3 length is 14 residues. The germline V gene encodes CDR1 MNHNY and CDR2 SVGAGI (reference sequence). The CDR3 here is CASSYRQGGSGYTF. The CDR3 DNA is TGTGCCAGCAGTTACCGGCAGGGCGGGAGTGGCTACACCTTC.

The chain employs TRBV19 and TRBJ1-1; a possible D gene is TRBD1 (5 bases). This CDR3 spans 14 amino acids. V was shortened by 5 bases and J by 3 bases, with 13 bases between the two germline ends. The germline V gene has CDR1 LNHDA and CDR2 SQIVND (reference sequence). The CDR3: CASSPAGGDTEAFF. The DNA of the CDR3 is TGTGCCAGTAGTCCGGCCGGGGGAGACACTGAAGCTTTCTTT.

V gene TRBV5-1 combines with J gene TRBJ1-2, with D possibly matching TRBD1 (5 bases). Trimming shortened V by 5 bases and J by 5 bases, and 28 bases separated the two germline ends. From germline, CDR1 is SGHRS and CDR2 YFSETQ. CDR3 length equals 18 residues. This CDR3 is CASRYLPDGGVRGYGYTF. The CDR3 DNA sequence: TGCGCCAGCAGATACTTGCCTGACGGAGGGGTGAGGGGATATGGCTACACCTTC.

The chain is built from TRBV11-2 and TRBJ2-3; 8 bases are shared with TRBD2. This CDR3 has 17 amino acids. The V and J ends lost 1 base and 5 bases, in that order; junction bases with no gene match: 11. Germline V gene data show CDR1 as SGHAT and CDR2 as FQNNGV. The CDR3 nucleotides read TGTGCCAGCAGCTTAGGTTCCCGGGGGGGAGCGGGAGATACGCAGTATTTT. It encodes CASSLGSRGGAGDTQYF.